The clone carrying this TCR beta chain was seen a few times. The sample is drawn from a study of control samples from healthy donors and cancer patients. The protocol was immunoSEQ multiplex PCR, while the TCRdb copy is restricted to in-frame clones and leaves out a portion. Here the sample spans more than 100,000 clones, 90% being singletons. V was pared by 8 bases and J by 8 bases, with 8 bases of the junction left unmatched. The germline CDR1 and CDR2 sequences are SGHTS and YDEGEE. CDR3 length: 12 amino acids. Specimen: blood. The sequence derives from a man in his late teens or twenties in good health. The J gene is TRBJ1-1, the V gene TRBV5-8, with TRBD1 matching over 8 bases. The CDR3 region is CASDRGRGEAFF. Written as DNA, the CDR3 is TGTGCCAGTGACAGGGGCCGGGGGGAAGCTTTCTTT.